This TCR beta chain was sequenced for a study of blood T cell repertoires in COVID-19. Turning to the study itself: Donors in the United States, Italy and Spain gave samples during acute or convalescent COVID-19. Sample material is recorded as cDNA or gDNA derived from T cells, B-cell-depleted T cells, or PBMCs.

Original processing methods: Reference gene primers were amplified, and this amplification served to estimate nucleated cell counts. Generated by immunoSEQ multiplex PCR, the TCRdb table keeps only in-frame clones and is missing some. The D gene and trimming were derived from the DNA, and the V and J assignments and clone size from that table. The repertoire holds hundreds of thousands of clones, with 86% as singletons. The sample comprised peripheral blood. This receptor was identified in a woman in her 50s with acute or convalescent COVID-19.

CDR3 DNA: TGTGCCAGCAGCCGGGACAGGGGTATAGGGGAGCAGTACTTC. Its translation: CASSRDRGIGEQYF. V usage is TRBV3-1 (or the pseudogene TRBV3-2) and J usage is TRBJ2-7; 10 bases match TRBD1. V dropped 4 bases and J dropped 7; count of bases not matched to a gene: 7. The CDR3 runs to 14 residues. CDR1 and CDR2 (germline): LGHDT, YNNKEL (reference sequence).